The clone carrying this T cell receptor (beta chain) came up a few times. Antigen: not known. These data are taken from a study of T cell repertoires in cytomegalovirus infection. In the study overall: Public TCR beta signature analysis indicated the presence of both CMV infection and matching HLA type. Study findings and constraints: Dominant in the ex vivo response were TCR beta clonotypes restricted by HLA-C and specific for CMV.

TCRdb fed the reads into MiXCR, producing one record per CDR3 protein. The profile covers hundreds of thousands of distinct CDR3 sequences, with about a sixth appearing a single time and around 9.3% taken by the ten largest. Germline V gene lookup returns CDR1 WSHSY and CDR2 SAAADI. The CDR3 contains 14 residues. V was pared by 8 bases and J by 0 bases, with 4 bases of the junction left unmatched. J is TRBJ1-3 and V is TRBV10-2; 7 bases align to TRBD1. The source is a human donor in good health (CMV status not recorded). Some clones in this sample may be carry-over from other donors' samples. The sample consisted of PBMCs. The CDR3 region has the DNA TGCGCCAGCGCGACAGGGAGCTCTGGAAACACCATATATTTT. This translates into CASATGSSGNTIYF.